This T cell receptor beta chain was retrieved from a study of regulatory dendritic cells for organ transplantation. Study background: On day 6, the dendritic cells were exposed to LPS. Study-wide results and caveats: Resting memory CD8+ T cells held the most alloreactive clonotypes. Mature dendritic cells appeared to drive more memory CD8+ clonal expansion than regulatory ones.

On this clone itself: Its target is not known.

Allogeneic regulatory or mature dendritic cells were co-cultured for less than six days with CFSE-labeled sorted T cells at 1:10. Method: immunoSEQ multiplex PCR; TCRdb's copy keeps in-frame clones and lacks some. The repertoire includes 12,000 or so clones, around two thirds of them detected once, and more than 0.95% sits in the top ten. This sequence originates from a human donor in good health. Sequencing was performed on naive CD8+ T cells from blood cultured with dendritic cells. Subset: CD45RA+ naive T cells.

CDR3 DNA sequence: TGTGCCAGTAAGACTGGCTATGAGCAGTTCTTC. This sequence encodes CASKTGYEQFF. This rearrangement joins TRBV19 to TRBJ2-1; D is unclear. The germline V and J ends were trimmed by 7 bases and 8 bases, with 9 bases remaining between them. CDR1 and CDR2 (germline): LNHDA, SQIVND (reference sequence). The CDR3 is made up of 11 amino acids.